The 8 T cell receptor beta chains reported below all come from one sample, sequenced in a study of T cells in localized non-small cell lung cancer. Profiling relied on immunoSEQ multiplex PCR, and the TCRdb table lists in-frame clones only, not all of them. Here the sample spans 100,000 to 150,000 clones, roughly 90% being singletons. The material was peripheral blood, obtained before any cancer treatment. The source of these receptors is a female donor aged 60 or older with stage I lung adenocarcinoma.

This rearrangement joins TRBV28 to TRBJ2-1, with unresolved D. Trimming removed 6 bases from V and 8 bases from J, with 8 bases in between. This CDR3 spans 11 amino acids. Per the germline V gene, CDR1 is MDHEN and CDR2 is SYDVKM. The CDR3 nucleotides read TGTGCCAGCAGGGTGACTTATGAGCAGTTCTTC. Amino acid sequence: CASRVTYEQFF. The whole variable domain, filled in from reference TRBV28 and TRBJ2-1, reads DVKVTQSSRYLVKRTGEKVFLECVQDMDHENMFWYRQDPGLGLRLIYFSYDVKMKEKGDIPEGYSVSREKKERFSLILESASTNQTSMYLCASRVTYEQFFGPGTRLTVL.

V is TRBV5-5 and J is TRBJ2-2, with 10 nucleotides matching TRBD2. With V trimmed by 4 bases and J by 2 bases, 5 bases remained unmatched. This CDR3 is built from 16 residues. The germline V gene has CDR1 SGHKS and CDR2 YYEKEE (reference sequence). This chain's CDR3 is CASSIRLAGNTGELFF. The CDR3 DNA reads as TGTGCCAGCAGCATCCGACTAGCGGGTAACACCGGGGAGCTGTTTTTT. Supplemented by reference TRBV5-5 and TRBJ2-2, the full variable domain reads DAGVTQSPTHLIKTRGQQVTLRCSPISGHKSVSWYQQVLGQGPQFIFQYYEKEERGRGNFPDRFSARQFPNYSSELNVNALLLGDSALYLCASSIRLAGNTGELFFGEGSRLTVL.

This chain uses TRBV5-4 with TRBJ2-1, with D perhaps matching TRBD1 or TRBD2 (5 bases each). CDR3 length: 15 residues. Germline CDR1 reads SGHNT; CDR2 reads YYREEE (reference sequence). Between the trimmed V and J ends, which lost 3 bases and 7 bases, there was a span of 17 bases. CDR3 in DNA: TGTGCCAGCAGCTCCTCTGGGGACGGCGGTAATGAGCAGTTCTTC. Its protein is CASSSSGDGGNEQFF.

To note about this clone: This same CDR3 is encoded by further DNA sequences in the sample. CDR3 coding DNA: TGTGCCAGTAGACCGGACAGAAGCTCCTACAATGAGCAGTTCTTC. Translating it yields CASRPDRSSYNEQFF. This chain connects TRBV19 to TRBJ2-1, with D perhaps TRBD1 (6 bases). V lost 6 bases to trimming and J lost 0 bases, with 12 bases between them. Germline V gene lookup returns CDR1 LNHDA and CDR2 SQIVND (reference sequence). CDR3 length: 15 amino acids.

The CDR3 is CASSKQGAGNTIYF. CDR3 nucleotides: TGTGCCAGTAGTAAACAGGGTGCTGGAAACACCATATATTTT. The chain couples TRBV19 to TRBJ1-3, with D maybe TRBD1 (6 bases). The V gene lost 4 bases and the J gene lost 2 bases, with 9 bases spanning the gap. The CDR3 consists of 14 residues. Germline-derived CDR1 and CDR2 are LNHDA and SQIVND (reference sequence).

The V gene is TRBV7-9, the J gene TRBJ2-2; 11 bases line up with TRBD1. Germline assignment: CDR1 SEHNR and CDR2 FQNEAQ (reference sequence). Trimming cost V 5 bases and J 5 bases; bases outside gene matches: 10. The CDR3 runs 17 residues. The CDR3: CASSEIGQGAGTGELFF. The DNA for the CDR3 is TGTGCCAGCAGCGAGATTGGACAGGGGGCAGGAACCGGGGAGCTGTTTTTT.

This clone has more than one count but fewer than ten. V usage is TRBV5-4 and J usage is TRBJ2-3; no definite D call. Between the trimmed V and J ends, which lost 4 bases and 2 bases, there was a span of 11 bases. This CDR3 spans 14 amino acids. Germline V CDR1 and CDR2: SGHNT, YYREEE (reference sequence). DNA of the CDR3: TGTGCCAGCAGCCGAGTTAGTTCCACAGATACGCAGTATTTT. It yields the protein CASSRVSSTDTQYF.

The chain links TRBV5-4 to TRBJ2-2, with D possibly TRBD1 on 6 matching bases. The CDR3 length is 14 residues. Trimming took off 4 bases at V and 7 bases at J, with 14 bases between the two ends. Germline CDR1 reads SGHNT; CDR2 reads YYREEE (reference sequence). Here the CDR3 reads CASSTDRWNGELFF. CDR3 DNA: TGTGCCAGCAGCACTGACAGGTGGAACGGGGAGCTGTTTTTT. The whole variable domain, filled in from reference TRBV5-4 and TRBJ2-2, reads ETGVTQSPTHLIKTRGQQVTLRCSSQSGHNTVSWYQQALGQGPQFIFQYYREEENGRGNFPPRFSGLQFPNYSSELNVNALELDDSALYLCASSTDRWNGELFFGEGSRLTVL.